The rows below give T cell receptor beta chains drawn from one sample of a study of patients and donors after allogeneic stem cell transplantation. TCRdb re-called the RT-PCR reads through MiXCR, storing one row per CDR3 protein. The profile shows 200,000 to 250,000 distinct CDR3 sequences, 11% to 15% of them singletons. The sequenced sample consisted of blood, either unsorted or a sorted T cell fraction (not recorded which). The receptor set was obtained from a human donor who was either an allogeneic HSCT recipient or a stem cell or donor lymphocyte infusion donor (not recorded which). It is not recorded whose cells these are; they may come from a transplant donor. The CDR3 runs from the conserved cysteine through the conserved F or W. A D gene is named only where the DNA matches it firmly.

V gene,D gene,CDR3 protein
TRBV7-2,NA,CASSLGGSTGELFF
TRBV5-5,NA,CASSLVILASSGELFF
TRBV5-1,TRBD2,CASGLAGAYTDTQYF
TRBV5-1,TRBD1,CASSLDTGGTNEKLFF
TRBV9,TRBD1,CASSVTGVDSPLHF
TRBV30,NA,CAWRGDGGNEKLFF
TRBV5-6,NA,CASSLPAGNIQYF
TRBV29-1,TRBD1,CSVADLQGANTEAFF
TRBV20-1,TRBD1,CSARDQGRGNYGYTF
TRBV29-1,NA,CSVAPRGVSGGYTF
TRBV18,TRBD2,CASSLSGSAYEQYF
TRBV27,TRBD1,CASRDSFNEQYF